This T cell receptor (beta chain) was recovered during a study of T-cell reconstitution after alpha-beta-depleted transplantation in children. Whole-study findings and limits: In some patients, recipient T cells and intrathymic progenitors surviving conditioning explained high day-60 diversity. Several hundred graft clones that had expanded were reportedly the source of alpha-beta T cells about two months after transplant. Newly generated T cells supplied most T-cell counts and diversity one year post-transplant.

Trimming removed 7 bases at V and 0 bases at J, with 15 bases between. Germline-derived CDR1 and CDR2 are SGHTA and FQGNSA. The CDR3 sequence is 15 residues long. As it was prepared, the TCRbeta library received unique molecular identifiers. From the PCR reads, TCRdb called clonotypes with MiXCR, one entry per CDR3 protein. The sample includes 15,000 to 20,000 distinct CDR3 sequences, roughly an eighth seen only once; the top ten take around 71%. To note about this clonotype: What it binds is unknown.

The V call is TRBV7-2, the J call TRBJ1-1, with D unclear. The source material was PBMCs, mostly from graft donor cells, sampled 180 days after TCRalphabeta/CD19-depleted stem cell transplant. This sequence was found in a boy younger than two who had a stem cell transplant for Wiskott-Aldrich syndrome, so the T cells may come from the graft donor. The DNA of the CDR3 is TGTGCCAGCAACATAGGGTCCCGAATGAACACTGAAGCTTTCTTT. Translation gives CASNIGSRMNTEAFF.